This T cell receptor beta chain was identified in a study of blood T cells in healthy people across ages. Findings and caveats of the study: Unknown donor CMV status possibly confounded expanded clonotype changes.

Note on this clonotype: Its antigen is currently unknown.

This CDR3 is built from 15 residues. CDR1 SGDLS and CDR2 YYNGEE come from the germline V gene. Trimming stripped 3 bases from V and 0 bases from J, with 10 bases between. With a J-beta primer mix and a sample-barcoded 5' primer, a second PCR ran about 7 to 12 cycles. Each CDR3 protein gets one entry after TCRdb re-called the 5' RACE reads with MiXCR. Here the sample spans under 1,100,000 distinct CDR3 sequences, roughly 24% being singletons. This same sample was also taken into another study, of T cells of mothers and their children. As that report states: Each child gave approximately 2.8 million TCR beta CDR3 reads (each mother, over 8.5 million).

This TCR derives from a girl aged 2-10 years in good health. The chain joins TRBV9 to TRBJ1-3; possibly TRBD1 for D (6 bases). Sequenced input: blood. The CDR3 DNA sequence: TGTGCCAGCAGCGCCACAGGGAGCTCTGGAAACACCATATATTTT. As protein: CASSATGSSGNTIYF.